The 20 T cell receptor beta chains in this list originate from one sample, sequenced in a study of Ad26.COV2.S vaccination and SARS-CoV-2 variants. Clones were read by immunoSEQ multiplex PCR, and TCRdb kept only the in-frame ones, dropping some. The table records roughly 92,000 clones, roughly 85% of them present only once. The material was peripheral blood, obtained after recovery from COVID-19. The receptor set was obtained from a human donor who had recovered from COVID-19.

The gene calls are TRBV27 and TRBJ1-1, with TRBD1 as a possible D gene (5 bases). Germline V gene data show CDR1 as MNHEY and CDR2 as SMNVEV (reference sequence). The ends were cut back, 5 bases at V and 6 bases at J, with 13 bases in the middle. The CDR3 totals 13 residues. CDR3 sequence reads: CASSAGGVAEAFF. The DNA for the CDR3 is TGTGCCAGCAGTGCGGGGGGGGTGGCTGAAGCTTTCTTT.

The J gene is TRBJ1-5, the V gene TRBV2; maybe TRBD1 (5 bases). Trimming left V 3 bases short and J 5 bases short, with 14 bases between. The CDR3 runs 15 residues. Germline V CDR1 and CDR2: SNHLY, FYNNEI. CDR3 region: CASSDPGRTDQPQHF. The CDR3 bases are TGTGCCAGCAGTGACCCGGGACGGACGGATCAGCCCCAGCATTTT.

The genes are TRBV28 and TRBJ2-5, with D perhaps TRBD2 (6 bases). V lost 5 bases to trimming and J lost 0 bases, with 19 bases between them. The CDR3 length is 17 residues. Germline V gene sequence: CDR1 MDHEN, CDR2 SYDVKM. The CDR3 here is CASSQLKWRAYQETQYF. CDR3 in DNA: TGTGCCAGCAGTCAGCTGAAGTGGAGGGCCTACCAAGAGACCCAGTACTTC.

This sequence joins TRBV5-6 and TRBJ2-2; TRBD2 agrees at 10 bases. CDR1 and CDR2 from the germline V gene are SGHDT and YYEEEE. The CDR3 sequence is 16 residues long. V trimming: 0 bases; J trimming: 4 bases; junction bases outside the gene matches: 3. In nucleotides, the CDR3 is TGTGCCAGCAGCTTGGGTCTAGCGGGAGCCACCGGGGAGCTGTTTTTT. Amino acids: CASSLGLAGATGELFF.

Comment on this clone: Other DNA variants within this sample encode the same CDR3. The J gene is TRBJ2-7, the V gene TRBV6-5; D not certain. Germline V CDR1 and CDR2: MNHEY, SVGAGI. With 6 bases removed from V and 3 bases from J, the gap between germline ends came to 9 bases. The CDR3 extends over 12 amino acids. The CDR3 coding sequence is TGTGCCAGCAGCCGAGGCGACTACGAGCAGTACTTC. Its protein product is CASSRGDYEQYF.

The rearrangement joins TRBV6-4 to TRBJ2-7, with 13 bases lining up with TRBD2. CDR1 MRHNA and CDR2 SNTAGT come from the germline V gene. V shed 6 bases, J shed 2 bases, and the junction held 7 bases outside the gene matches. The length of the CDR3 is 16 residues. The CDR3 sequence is CASRMTGLAGAYEQYF. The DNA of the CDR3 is TGTGCCAGCAGGATGACTGGACTAGCGGGAGCCTACGAGCAGTACTTC.

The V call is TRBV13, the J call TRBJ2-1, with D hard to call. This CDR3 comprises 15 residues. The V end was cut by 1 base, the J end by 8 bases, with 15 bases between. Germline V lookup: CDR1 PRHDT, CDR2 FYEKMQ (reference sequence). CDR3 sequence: CASSLVVGPGDEQFF. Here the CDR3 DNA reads TGTGCCAGCAGCTTAGTAGTCGGGCCAGGCGATGAGCAGTTCTTC.

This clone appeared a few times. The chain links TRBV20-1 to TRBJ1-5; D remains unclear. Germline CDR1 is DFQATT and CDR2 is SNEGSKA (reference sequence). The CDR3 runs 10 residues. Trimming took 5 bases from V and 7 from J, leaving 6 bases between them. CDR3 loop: CSAEGQPQHF. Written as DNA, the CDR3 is TGCAGTGCTGAGGGCCAGCCCCAGCATTTT.

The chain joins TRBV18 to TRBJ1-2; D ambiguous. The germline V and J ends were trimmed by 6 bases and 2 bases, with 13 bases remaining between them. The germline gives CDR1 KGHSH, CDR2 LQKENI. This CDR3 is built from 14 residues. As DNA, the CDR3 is TGTGCCAGCTCCGACACCCTAAACAACTATGGCTACACCTTC. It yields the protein CASSDTLNNYGYTF.

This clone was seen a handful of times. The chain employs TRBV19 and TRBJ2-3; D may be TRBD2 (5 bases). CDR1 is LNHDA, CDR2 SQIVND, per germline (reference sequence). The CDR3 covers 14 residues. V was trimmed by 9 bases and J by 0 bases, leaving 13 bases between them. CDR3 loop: CASTSGPSTDTQYF. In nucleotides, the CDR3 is TGTGCCAGCACGAGCGGTCCTAGCACAGATACGCAGTATTTT. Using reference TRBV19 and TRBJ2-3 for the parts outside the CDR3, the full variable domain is DGGITQSPKYLFRKEGQNVTLSCEQNLNHDAMYWYRQDPGQGLRLIYYSQIVNDFQKGDIAEGYSVSREKKESFPLTVTSAQKNPTAFYLCASTSGPSTDTQYFGPGTRLTVL.

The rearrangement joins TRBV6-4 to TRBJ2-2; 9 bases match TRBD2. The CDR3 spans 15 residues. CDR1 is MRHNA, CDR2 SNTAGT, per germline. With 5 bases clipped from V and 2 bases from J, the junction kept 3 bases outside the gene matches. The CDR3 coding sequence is TGTGCCAGCAGTCCTAGCGGGACAAACACCGGGGAGCTGTTTTTT. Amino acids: CASSPSGTNTGELFF.

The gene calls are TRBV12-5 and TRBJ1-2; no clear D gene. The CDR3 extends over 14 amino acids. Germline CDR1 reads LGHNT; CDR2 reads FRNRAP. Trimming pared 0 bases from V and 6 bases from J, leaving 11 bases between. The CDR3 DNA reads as TGTGCTAGTGGTTTGGTTGGAGGACGAAATGGCTACACCTTC. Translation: CASGLVGGRNGYTF.

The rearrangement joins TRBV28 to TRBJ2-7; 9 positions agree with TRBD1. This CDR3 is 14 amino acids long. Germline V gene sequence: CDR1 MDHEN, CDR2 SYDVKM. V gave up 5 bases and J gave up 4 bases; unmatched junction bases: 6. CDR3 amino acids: CASSTPGQGYEQYF. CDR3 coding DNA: TGTGCCAGCAGTACGCCGGGACAGGGATACGAGCAGTACTTC.

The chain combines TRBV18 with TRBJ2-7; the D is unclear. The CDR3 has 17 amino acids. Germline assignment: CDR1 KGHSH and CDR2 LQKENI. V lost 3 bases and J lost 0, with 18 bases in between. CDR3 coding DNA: TGTGCCAGCTCACCCACGGCTCCGGGCGTAAACTCCTACGAGCAGTACTTC. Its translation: CASSPTAPGVNSYEQYF.

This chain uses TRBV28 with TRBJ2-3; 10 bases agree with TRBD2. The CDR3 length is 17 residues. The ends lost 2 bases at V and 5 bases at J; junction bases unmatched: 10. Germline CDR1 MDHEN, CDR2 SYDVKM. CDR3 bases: TGTGCCAGCAGTTTAGGGGCTAGCGGGAGTTTGGTAGATACGCAGTATTTT. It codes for CASSLGASGSLVDTQYF.

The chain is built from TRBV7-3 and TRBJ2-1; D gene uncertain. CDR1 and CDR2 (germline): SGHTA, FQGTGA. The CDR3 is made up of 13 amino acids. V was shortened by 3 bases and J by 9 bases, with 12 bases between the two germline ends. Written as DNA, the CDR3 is TGTGCCAGCAGCTTTGGGCCGCTAATTGAGCAGTTCTTC. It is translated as CASSFGPLIEQFF.

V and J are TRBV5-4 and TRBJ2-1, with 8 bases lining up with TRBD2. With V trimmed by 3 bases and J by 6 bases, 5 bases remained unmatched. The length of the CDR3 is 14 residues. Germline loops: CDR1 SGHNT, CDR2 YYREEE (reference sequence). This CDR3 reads CASSSSGTSNEQFF. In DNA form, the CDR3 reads TGTGCCAGCAGCTCTTCCGGGACTAGCAATGAGCAGTTCTTC.

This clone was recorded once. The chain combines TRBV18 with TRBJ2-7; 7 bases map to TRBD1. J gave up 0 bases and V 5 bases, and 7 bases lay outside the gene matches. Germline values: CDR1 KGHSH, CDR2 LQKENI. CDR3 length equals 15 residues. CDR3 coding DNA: TGTGCCAGCTCAGATAGCACAGGGGCCTCCTACGAGCAGTACTTC. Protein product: CASSDSTGASYEQYF.

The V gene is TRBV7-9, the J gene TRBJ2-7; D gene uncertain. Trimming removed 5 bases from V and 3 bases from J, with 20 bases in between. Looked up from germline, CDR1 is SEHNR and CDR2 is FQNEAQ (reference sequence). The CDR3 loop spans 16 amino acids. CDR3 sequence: CASSGGGKTPLYEQYF. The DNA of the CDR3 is TGTGCCAGCAGCGGCGGTGGGAAAACCCCTCTCTACGAGCAGTACTTC.

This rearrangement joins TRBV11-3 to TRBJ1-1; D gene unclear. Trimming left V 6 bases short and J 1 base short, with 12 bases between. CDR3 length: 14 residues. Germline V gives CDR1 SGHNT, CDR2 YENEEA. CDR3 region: CASSLTWENTEAFF. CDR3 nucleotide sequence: TGTGCCAGCAGTCTGACCTGGGAGAACACTGAAGCTTTCTTT.